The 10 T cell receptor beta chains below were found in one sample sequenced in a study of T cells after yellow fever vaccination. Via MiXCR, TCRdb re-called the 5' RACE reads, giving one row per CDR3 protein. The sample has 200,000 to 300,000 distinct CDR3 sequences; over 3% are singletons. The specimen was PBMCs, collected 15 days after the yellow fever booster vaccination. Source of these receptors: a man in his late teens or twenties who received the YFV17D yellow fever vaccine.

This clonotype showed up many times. This chain's CDR3 is CASSQADPGGPGGNEQFF. Here the CDR3 DNA reads TGCGCCAGCAGCCAAGCCGATCCAGGAGGACCTGGTGGCAATGAGCAGTTCTTC. The chain carries TRBV4-1 and TRBJ2-1, with D possibly TRBD2 on 5 matching bases. The CDR3 has 18 amino acids. Germline assignment: CDR1 MGHRA and CDR2 YSYEKL. V lost 1 base, J lost 6 bases, and 22 bases lay in between.

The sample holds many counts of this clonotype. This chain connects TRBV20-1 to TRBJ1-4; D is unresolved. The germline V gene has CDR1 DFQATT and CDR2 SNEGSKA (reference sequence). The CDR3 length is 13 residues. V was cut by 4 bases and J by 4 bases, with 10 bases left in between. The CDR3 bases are TGCAGTGCTACCTCCAGTGATAATGAAAAACTGTTTTTT. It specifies CSATSSDNEKLFF.

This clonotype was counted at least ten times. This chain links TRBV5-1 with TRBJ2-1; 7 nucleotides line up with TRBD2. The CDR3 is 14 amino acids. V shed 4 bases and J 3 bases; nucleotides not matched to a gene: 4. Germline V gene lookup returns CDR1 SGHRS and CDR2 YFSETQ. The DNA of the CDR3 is TGCGCCAGCAGCGTGAGCGGGGACTACAATGAGCAGTTCTTC. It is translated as CASSVSGDYNEQFF.

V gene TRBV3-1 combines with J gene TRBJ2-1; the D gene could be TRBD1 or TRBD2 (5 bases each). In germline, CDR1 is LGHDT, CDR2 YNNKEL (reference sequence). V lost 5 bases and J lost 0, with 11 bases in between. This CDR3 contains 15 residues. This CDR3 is CASSGTASSYNEQFF. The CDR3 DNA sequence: TGTGCCAGCAGCGGGACGGCTAGCTCCTACAATGAGCAGTTCTTC.

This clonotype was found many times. CDR3 coding DNA: TGTGCCAGCAGTTTAGGGGACAGGGGGCGAGGTGAGCAGTACTTC. Amino acid sequence: CASSLGDRGRGEQYF. The J gene is TRBJ2-7, the V gene TRBV12-3 or TRBV12-4; 12 nucleotides agree with TRBD1. The CDR3 is 15 residues long. V dropped 1 base and J dropped 7; count of bases not matched to a gene: 5.

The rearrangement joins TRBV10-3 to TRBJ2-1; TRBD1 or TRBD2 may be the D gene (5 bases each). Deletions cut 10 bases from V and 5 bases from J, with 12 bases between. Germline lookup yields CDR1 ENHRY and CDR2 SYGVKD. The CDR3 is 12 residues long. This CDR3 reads CATSEGHNEQFF. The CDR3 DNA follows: TGTGCCACCAGCGAGGGGCACAATGAGCAGTTCTTC.

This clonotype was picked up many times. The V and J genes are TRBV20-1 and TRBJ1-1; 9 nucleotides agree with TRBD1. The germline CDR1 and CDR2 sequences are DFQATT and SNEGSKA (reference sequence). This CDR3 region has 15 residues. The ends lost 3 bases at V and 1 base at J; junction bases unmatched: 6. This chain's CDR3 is CSARYSDRGNTEAFF. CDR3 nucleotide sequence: TGCAGTGCTAGGTATTCGGACAGGGGGAACACTGAAGCTTTCTTT.

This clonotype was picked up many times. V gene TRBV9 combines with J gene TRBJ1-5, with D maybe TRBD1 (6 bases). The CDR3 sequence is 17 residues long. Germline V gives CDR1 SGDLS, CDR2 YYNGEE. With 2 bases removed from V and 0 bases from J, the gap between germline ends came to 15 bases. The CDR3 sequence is CASSVEGGPLSNQPQHF. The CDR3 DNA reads TGTGCCAGCAGCGTCGAAGGGGGTCCTCTTAGCAATCAGCCCCAGCATTTT.

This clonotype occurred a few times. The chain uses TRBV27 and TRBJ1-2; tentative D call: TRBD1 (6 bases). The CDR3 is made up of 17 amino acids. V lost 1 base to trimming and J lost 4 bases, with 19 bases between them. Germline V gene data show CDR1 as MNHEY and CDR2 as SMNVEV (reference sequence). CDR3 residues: CASSLYPGQTNFYGYTF. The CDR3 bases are TGTGCCAGCAGTTTATACCCTGGACAGACCAACTTCTATGGCTACACCTTC.

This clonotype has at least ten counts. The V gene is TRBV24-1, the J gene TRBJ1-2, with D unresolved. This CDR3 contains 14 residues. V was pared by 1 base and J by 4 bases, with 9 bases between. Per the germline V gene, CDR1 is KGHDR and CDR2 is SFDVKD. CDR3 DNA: TGTGCCACCAGTGATTTCCCTCGATCCTATGGCTACACCTTC. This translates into CATSDFPRSYGYTF.